These T cell receptor beta chains were read from a single sample in a study of liver allograft versus peripheral blood T cells. In TCRdb, the reads were re-called with MiXCR into one record per CDR3 protein. The sample has about 8,400 distinct CDR3 sequences, roughly 15% seen once. These receptors came from a human patient who had a liver transplant. T cells may partly derive from the graft donor. CDR3s include the opening cysteine and the closing phenylalanine or tryptophan. A D gene is named only where the DNA matches it firmly. The listing skips clone size in some rows; elsewhere it reads once, few, many or a size class.

d_call j_call v_call clone_size cdr3_aa cdr3_nt
NA TRBJ1-5 TRBV20-1 medium-sized CSARDRAWDQPQHF TGCAGTGCTAGAGACAGGGCTTGGGATCAGCCCCAGCATTTT
NA TRBJ2-1 TRBV12-3/TRBV12-4 NA CASSGSLPRDEQFF TGTGCCAGCAGTGGGTCCCTTCCGAGGGATGAGCAGTTCTTC
NA TRBJ2-7 TRBV5-6 NA CASSGWGQIFYSYEQYF TGTGCCAGCAGCGGGTGGGGACAAATTTTTTACTCCTACGAGCAGTACTTC
TRBD2 TRBJ2-3 TRBV10-1 NA CAKVTGTRTQYF TGCGCCAAAGTGACCGGGACTAGGACGCAGTATTTT
NA TRBJ1-5 TRBV5-5 medium-sized CASSSSGINQPQHF TGTGCCAGCAGCTCCTCGGGGATCAATCAGCCCCAGCATTTT
NA TRBJ1-5 TRBV20-1 NA CSARVGEQPQHF TGCAGTGCTAGAGTGGGAGAACAGCCCCAGCATTTT
TRBD2 TRBJ2-3 TRBV14 NA CASSQDRREAGDTQYF TGTGCCAGCAGCCAAGATAGGCGGGAGGCGGGAGATACGCAGTATTTT
TRBD1 TRBJ2-5 TRBV14 NA CASRRTGGRETQYF TGTGCCAGCAGACGGACAGGGGGCCGAGAGACCCAGTACTTC
NA TRBJ1-5 TRBV20-1 medium-sized CSAEKGLGGQPQHF TGCAGTGCTGAAAAAGGCCTAGGGGGTCAGCCCCAGCATTTT
NA TRBJ2-7 TRBV28 medium-sized CASSAAGTGSYEQYF TGTGCCAGCAGTGCGGCCGGGACTGGATCCTACGAGCAGTACTTC
TRBD1 TRBJ1-6 TRBV27 medium-sized CASSLQGYSPLHF TGTGCCAGCAGTCTACAGGGGTATTCACCCCTCCACTTT
NA TRBJ1-1 TRBV7-3 NA CASSSTMGSTEAFF TGTGCCAGCAGCTCTACGATGGGGAGCACTGAAGCTTTCTTT
NA TRBJ2-7 TRBV14 few CASSPRWAGPANEQYF TGTGCCAGCAGCCCTCGATGGGCGGGACCCGCTAACGAGCAGTACTTC
NA TRBJ1-5 TRBV28 NA CASSLGREGYSNQPQHF TGTGCCAGCAGTTTAGGCAGGGAGGGGTATAGCAATCAGCCCCAGCATTTT
NA TRBJ2-7 TRBV6-5 NA CGARRHKQYF TGTGGCGCACGAAGACATAAGCAGTACTTC
NA TRBJ1-5 TRBV7-9 few CASSPEGGQPQHF TGTGCCAGCAGCCCAGAGGGGGGCCAGCCCCAGCATTTT
NA TRBJ1-4 TRBV11-2 NA CASSLAYNEKLFF TGTGCCAGCAGCTTAGCCTATAATGAAAAACTGTTTTTT
NA TRBJ1-6 TRBV9 medium-sized CASSVGTGGSPLHF TGTGCCAGCAGCGTAGGTACAGGTGGGTCACCCCTCCACTTT
NA TRBJ1-2 TRBV6-6 medium-sized CASSPEVDSDYGYTF TGTGCCAGCAGCCCGGAAGTGGACAGCGACTATGGCTACACCTTC
TRBD2 TRBJ2-3 TRBV30 few CAWSLGLAGGTDTQYF TGTGCCTGGTCCCTGGGGCTAGCGGGGGGCACAGATACGCAGTATTTT
NA TRBJ2-5 TRBV15 many CATSRVWETQYF TGTGCCACCAGCAGAGTGTGGGAGACCCAGTACTTC
TRBD2 TRBJ2-2 TRBV11-3 NA CASSSQAGLNTGELFF TGTGCCAGCAGCTCCCAAGCGGGGCTGAACACCGGGGAGCTGTTTTTT
NA TRBJ1-6 TRBV30 few CAWSRGGAMGSPLHF TGTGCCTGGAGTCGGGGGGGTGCTATGGGTTCACCCCTCCACTTT
NA TRBJ2-6 TRBV7-2 medium-sized CASSSRQSNVLTF TGTGCCAGCAGCTCACGACAGAGCAACGTCCTGACTTTC
TRBD1 TRBJ1-2 TRBV28 few CASNKQGSLYGYTF TGTGCCAGCAATAAACAGGGGTCCCTCTATGGCTACACCTTC
TRBD2 TRBJ2-7 TRBV6-2/TRBV6-3 many CASRDTTGGRPYEQYF TGTGCCAGCAGGGACACCACGGGAGGTCGACCTTACGAGCAGTACTTC
NA TRBJ1-1 TRBV11-1 few CATQTAPENTEAFF TGTGCCACCCAGACAGCCCCGGAGAACACTGAAGCTTTCTTT
NA TRBJ2-5 TRBV7-9 few CASSSLTEFETQYF TGTGCCAGCAGCTCCCTCACGGAGTTTGAGACCCAGTACTTC
TRBD2 TRBJ2-3 TRBV6-5 medium-sized CASSYLSGRSTDTQYF TGTGCCAGCAGTTACCTTAGCGGGAGGAGCACAGATACGCAGTATTTT
TRBD1 TRBJ1-6 TRBV6-5 NA CASSYSPRGPSPLNF TGTGCCAGCAGTTACTCACCCAGGGGGCCATCACCCCTCAACTTT
NA TRBJ1-2 TRBV6-6 medium-sized CAGTPGEGYGYTF TGTGCGGGGACTCCCGGAGAGGGGTATGGCTACACCTTC
NA TRBJ1-2 TRBV6-5 medium-sized CASSYFRGYNYGYTF TGTGCCAGCAGTTACTTCCGGGGTTATAACTATGGCTACACCTTC
NA TRBJ1-3 TRBV20-1 many CSAARDSGNTIYF TGCAGTGCAGCGCGGGACTCTGGAAACACCATATATTTT
TRBD2 TRBJ2-3 TRBV20-1 many CSAPQGSGVVNTQYF TGCAGTGCTCCCCAGGGTAGCGGGGTCGTGAATACGCAGTATTTT
TRBD2 TRBJ2-7 TRBV20-1 NA CSAEGGGRREQYF TGCAGTGCCGAAGGCGGCGGGAGGAGAGAGCAGTACTTC
NA TRBJ1-6 TRBV7-9 medium-sized CASSASNSPLHF TGTGCCAGCAGCGCTTCGAATTCACCCCTCCACTTT
NA TRBJ1-1 TRBV11-1 NA CASSLQGGHTEAFF TGTGCCAGCAGCCTACAGGGAGGGCACACTGAAGCTTTCTTT
NA TRBJ1-2 TRBV7-9 few CASSSLVRTFYGYTF TGTGCCAGCAGCTCTTTGGTCAGAACCTTCTATGGCTACACCTTC
TRBD1 TRBJ2-7 TRBV20-1 many CSAPPTGDVLGAEQYF TGCAGTGCTCCCCCGACAGGGGATGTCCTGGGCGCCGAGCAGTACTTC
TRBD1 TRBJ1-2 TRBV5-1 NA CASSATGGYGYTF TGCGCCAGCAGCGCAACAGGGGGCTACGGCTACACCTTC
NA TRBJ1-5 TRBV6-5 medium-sized CASTLNRYSNQPQHF TGTGCCAGCACTCTTAACAGATATAGCAATCAGCCCCAGCATTTT
NA TRBJ2-7 TRBV7-9 few CASSFGDSRTYEQYF TGTGCCAGCAGCTTTGGAGACTCTCGGACCTACGAGCAGTACTTC
NA TRBJ2-1 TRBV6-5 medium-sized CASSYGTIGGNEQFF TGTGCCAGCAGTTACGGGACAATAGGTGGCAATGAGCAGTTCTTC
NA TRBJ1-1 TRBV12-3/TRBV12-4 few CASSLFGNTEAFF TGTGCCAGCAGTTTGTTCGGGAACACTGAAGCTTTCTTT
NA TRBJ1-5 TRBV11-2 few CASSLTGNNQPQHF TGTGCCAGCAGCTTAACAGGGAACAATCAGCCCCAGCATTTT
NA TRBJ1-1 TRBV19 medium-sized CASSIRGSEAFF TGTGCCAGTAGTATCAGGGGATCTGAAGCTTTCTTT
TRBD1 TRBJ2-7 TRBV2 NA CASRPDRAREQYF TGTGCCAGCAGACCCGACAGGGCAAGAGAGCAGTACTTC
NA TRBJ2-3 TRBV7-3 NA CASSLRGLRATGTTDTQYF TGTGCCAGCAGCTTAAGGGGACTCCGGGCGACAGGTACCACAGATACGCAGTATTTT
NA TRBJ1-2 TRBV19 medium-sized CASSSEGTYGYTF TGTGCCAGTAGTTCGGAGGGGACCTATGGCTACACCTTC
NA TRBJ1-1 TRBV10-2 NA CASSEGRTEAFF TGCGCCAGCAGTGAGGGTCGGACTGAAGCTTTCTTT